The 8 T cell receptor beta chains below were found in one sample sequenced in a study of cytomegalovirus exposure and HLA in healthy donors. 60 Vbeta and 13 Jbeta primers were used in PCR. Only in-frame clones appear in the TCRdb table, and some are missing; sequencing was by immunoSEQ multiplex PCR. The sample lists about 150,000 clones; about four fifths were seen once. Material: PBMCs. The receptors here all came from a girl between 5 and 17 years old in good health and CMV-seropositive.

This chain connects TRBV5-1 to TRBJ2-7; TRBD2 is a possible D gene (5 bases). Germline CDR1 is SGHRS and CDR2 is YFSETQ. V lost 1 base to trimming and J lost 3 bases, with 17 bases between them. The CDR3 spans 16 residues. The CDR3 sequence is CASSLLIGSEGYEQYF. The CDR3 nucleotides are TGCGCCAGCAGCTTGCTCATTGGATCTGAGGGCTACGAGCAGTACTTC.

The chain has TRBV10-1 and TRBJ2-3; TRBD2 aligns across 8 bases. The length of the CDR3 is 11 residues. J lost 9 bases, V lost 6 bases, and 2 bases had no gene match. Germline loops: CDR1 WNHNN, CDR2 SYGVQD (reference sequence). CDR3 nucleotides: TGCGCCAGCAGCGGGGGGGGCACGCAGTATTTT. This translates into CASSGGGTQYF.

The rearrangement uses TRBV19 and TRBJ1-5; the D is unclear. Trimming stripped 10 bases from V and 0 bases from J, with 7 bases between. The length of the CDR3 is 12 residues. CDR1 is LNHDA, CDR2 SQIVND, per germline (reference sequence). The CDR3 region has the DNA TGTGCCACTAAGTATAGCAATCAGCCCCAGCATTTT. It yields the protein CATKYSNQPQHF.

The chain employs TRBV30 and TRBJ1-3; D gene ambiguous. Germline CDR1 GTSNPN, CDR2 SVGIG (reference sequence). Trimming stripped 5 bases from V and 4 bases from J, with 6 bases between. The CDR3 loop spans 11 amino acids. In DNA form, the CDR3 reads TGTGCCTGGTTATCGGGAAACACCATATATTTT. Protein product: CAWLSGNTIYF.

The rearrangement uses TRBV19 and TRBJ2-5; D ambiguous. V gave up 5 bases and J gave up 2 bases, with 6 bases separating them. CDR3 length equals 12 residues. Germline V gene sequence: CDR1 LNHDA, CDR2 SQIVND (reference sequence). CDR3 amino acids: CASSSGQETQYF. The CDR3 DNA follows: TGTGCCAGTAGTTCCGGGCAAGAGACCCAGTACTTC.

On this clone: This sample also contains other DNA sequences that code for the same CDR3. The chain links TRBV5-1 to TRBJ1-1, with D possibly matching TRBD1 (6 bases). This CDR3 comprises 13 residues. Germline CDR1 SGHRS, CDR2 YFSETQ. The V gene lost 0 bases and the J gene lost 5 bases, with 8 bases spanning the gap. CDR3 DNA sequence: TGCGCCAGCAGCTTGGCTACAGGGACTGAAGCTTTCTTT. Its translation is CASSLATGTEAFF.

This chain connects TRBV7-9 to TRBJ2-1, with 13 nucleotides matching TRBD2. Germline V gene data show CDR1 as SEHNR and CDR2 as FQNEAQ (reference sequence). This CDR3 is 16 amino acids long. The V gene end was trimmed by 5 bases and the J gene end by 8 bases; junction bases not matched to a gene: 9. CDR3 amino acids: CASSTGTSGVRDEQFF. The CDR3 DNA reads TGTGCCAGCAGCACTGGGACTAGCGGGGTCCGGGATGAGCAGTTCTTC.

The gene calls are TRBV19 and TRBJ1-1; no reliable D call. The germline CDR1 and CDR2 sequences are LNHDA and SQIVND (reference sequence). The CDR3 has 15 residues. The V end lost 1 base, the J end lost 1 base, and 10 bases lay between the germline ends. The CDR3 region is CASSIVAGPNTEAFF. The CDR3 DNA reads TGTGCCAGTAGTATAGTGGCAGGTCCGAACACTGAAGCTTTCTTT.